This T cell receptor beta chain was sequenced during a study of regulatory T cells in long-lasting Graves disease. Study-wide results and caveats: Exclusively peripheral blood, rather than thyroid tissue, was studied. For persistent Graves' patients, TCR diversity was lower than for newly diagnosed ones.

This clonotype was picked up a small number of times. Its specificity is unknown. Sequencing libraries for TCR beta were prepared with iRepertoire HTBI primers and Arm-PCR of CDR3 regions. TCRdb fed the multiplex PCR reads into MiXCR, producing one record per CDR3 protein. The top ten clones hold over 7.5% of a sample with around 500,000 distinct CDR3 sequences, about 13% of them seen once. Noted time point: newly diagnosed GD, antithyroid drugs for less than 3 months. From RNA extracted from PBMCs, the TCR library was made. CDR3 size: 17 residues. CDR1 is SQVTM, CDR2 ANQGSEA, per germline. V was trimmed by 6 bases and J by 6 bases, leaving 26 bases between them. This sample was also put to use in a study of T cells in Graves' hyperthyroidism and ophthalmopathy. This second study says: Most clonotypes that expanded in the thyroid above 0.001 also showed up in blood.

The gene calls are TRBV29-1 and TRBJ2-2; TRBD2 might be the D (5 bases). The input for sequencing was peripheral blood mononuclear cells (PBMCs), taken at new diagnosis, from a patient treated with antithyroid drugs. This TCR was recovered from a man younger than 45 with Graves disease. As DNA, the CDR3 is TGCAGCGTGACGGAGGACGGACCAGCAATAGCCGCCGGGGAGCTGTTTTTT. This translates into CSVTEDGPAIAAGELFF.